Shown below are 12 T cell receptor beta chains from a single sample sequenced in a study of blood T cell repertoires in COVID-19. Measured with immunoSEQ multiplex PCR; TCRdb has only the in-frame clones, and not every one. The table shows some 130,000 clones, with approximately 78% occurring only once. Input material: peripheral blood. These receptors were collected from a man aged 55 to 69 who had recovered from COVID-19.

This clone was recorded at least ten times. J is TRBJ2-7 and V is TRBV27; TRBD1 aligns across 9 bases. Germline trimming cut 1 base from V and 2 bases from J; bases unmatched to any gene: 3. This CDR3 contains 15 residues. CDR1 MNHEY and CDR2 SMNVEV come from the germline V gene (reference sequence). The CDR3 reads CASSLYGTGPYEQYF. The CDR3, as DNA: TGTGCCAGCAGTTTATACGGGACAGGGCCCTACGAGCAGTACTTC.

The chain carries TRBV7-9 and TRBJ1-5; D not certain. V lost 5 bases, J lost 0 bases, and 8 bases lay in between. Germline CDR1 SEHNR, CDR2 FQNEAQ (reference sequence). The CDR3 is 14 residues long. DNA of the CDR3: TGTGCCAGCAGCGCGTCGGGTAGCAATCAGCCCCAGCATTTT. Translated, it gives CASSASGSNQPQHF.

CDR3 residues: CASSQEGPGVHSPLHF. The CDR3 DNA reads as TGTGCCAGCAGCCAAGAAGGGCCAGGGGTTCACTCACCCCTCCACTTT. The J gene is TRBJ1-6, the V gene TRBV3-1 (or the pseudogene TRBV3-2); D perhaps matches TRBD1 (6 bases). The CDR3 runs to 16 residues. The V end was cut by 0 bases, the J end by 10 bases, with 16 bases between. Germline values: CDR1 LGHDT, CDR2 YNNKEL (reference sequence).

This clone was seen a single time. V is TRBV5-1 and J is TRBJ2-1, with 9 bases matching TRBD2. The CDR3 spans 17 residues. The V segment lost 4 bases and the J segment 6 bases; nucleotides outside the gene matches: 14. Germline CDR1 and CDR2: SGHRS and YFSETQ. The chain's CDR3 is CASSRYWRGGLGNEQFF. CDR3 bases: TGCGCCAGCAGCCGCTATTGGCGGGGGGGCCTTGGCAATGAGCAGTTCTTC.

The chain employs TRBV11-1 and TRBJ2-7; 11 bases match TRBD2. Germline CDR1 is SGHAT and CDR2 is FQDESV (reference sequence). V lost 6 bases to trimming and J lost 0 bases; unmatched junction nucleotides: 4. The CDR3 totals 15 residues. The CDR3 coding sequence is TGTGCCAGCAGAACCGGGACTAGCGGCTCCTACGAGCAGTACTTC. It codes for CASRTGTSGSYEQYF.

The J gene is TRBJ1-6, the V gene TRBV7-9, with no clear D. The CDR3 has 12 residues. Trimming removed 4 bases from V and 8 bases from J, with 6 bases in between. CDR1 and CDR2 (germline): SEHNR, FQNEAQ (reference sequence). CDR3 DNA: TGTGCCAGCAGCTCCCTCTATTCACCCCTCCACTTT. It specifies CASSSLYSPLHF.

This clone came up a few times. V and J are TRBV7-8 and TRBJ2-1; no firm D call. The V and J ends lost 1 base and 4 bases respectively, with 8 bases between them. The CDR3 runs 14 residues. CDR1 is SGHVS, CDR2 FQNEAQ, per germline. CDR3 residues: CASSLVPVYNEQFF. CDR3 DNA sequence: TGTGCCAGCAGCTTAGTTCCGGTTTACAATGAGCAGTTCTTC.

As DNA, the CDR3 is TGTGCCAGCAGCGTAGAAATAGGGGGACCTTACGAGCAGTACTTC. Protein product: CASSVEIGGPYEQYF. This sequence joins TRBV9 and TRBJ2-7; TRBD1 might be the D (6 bases). Per the germline V gene, CDR1 is SGDLS and CDR2 is YYNGEE. The CDR3 has 15 amino acids. V was pared by 0 bases and J by 4 bases, with 14 bases between. The whole variable domain, filled in from reference TRBV9 and TRBJ2-7, reads DSGVTQTPKHLITATGQRVTLRCSPRSGDLSVYWYQQSLDQGLQFLIQYYNGEERAKGNILERFSAQQFPDLHSELNLSSLELGDSALYFCASSVEIGGPYEQYFGPGTRLTVT.

The chain has TRBV2 and TRBJ1-2; 10 nucleotides line up with TRBD1. There are 15 residues in the CDR3. The germline CDR1 and CDR2 sequences are SNHLY and FYNNEI. Unmatched junction bases numbered 10, after V lost 4 bases and J lost 8 bases. CDR3 residues: CASSAFGTGVRGYTF. CDR3 coding DNA: TGTGCCAGCAGTGCGTTTGGGACAGGGGTTCGGGGCTACACCTTC.

CDR3 residues: CASCPSWGGRLGNQPQHF. Here the CDR3 DNA reads TGTGCCAGTTGCCCGAGTTGGGGGGGGCGATTGGGCAATCAGCCCCAGCATTTT. This chain links TRBV19 with TRBJ1-5; maybe TRBD1 (6 bases). V lost 8 bases, J lost 2 bases, and 25 bases lay in between. The CDR3 has 18 residues. Germline V gene lookup returns CDR1 LNHDA and CDR2 SQIVND (reference sequence). Using reference TRBV19 and TRBJ1-5 for the parts outside the CDR3, the full variable domain is DGGITQSPKYLFRKEGQNVTLSCEQNLNHDAMYWYRQDPGQGLRLIYYSQIVNDFQKGDIAEGYSVSREKKESFPLTVTSAQKNPTAFYLCASCPSWGGRLGNQPQHFGDGTRLSIL.

The gene calls are TRBV19 and TRBJ1-5; D might be TRBD1 (5 bases). This CDR3 has 15 amino acids. The germline V gene encodes CDR1 LNHDA and CDR2 SQIVND (reference sequence). The germline V and J ends were trimmed by 6 bases and 1 base, with 13 bases remaining between them. CDR3: CASRRSGMSNQPQHF. The CDR3 DNA sequence: TGTGCCAGTAGGAGGTCAGGGATGAGCAATCAGCCCCAGCATTTT.

The chain employs TRBV2 and TRBJ2-3, with 9 positions matching TRBD2. Germline trimming cut 2 bases from V and 3 bases from J; bases unmatched to any gene: 0. The CDR3 runs 14 residues. Germline V gives CDR1 SNHLY, CDR2 FYNNEI. DNA of the CDR3: TGTGCCAGCAGTGAAAGCGGGAGGACAGATACGCAGTATTTT. Its protein product is CASSESGRTDTQYF.